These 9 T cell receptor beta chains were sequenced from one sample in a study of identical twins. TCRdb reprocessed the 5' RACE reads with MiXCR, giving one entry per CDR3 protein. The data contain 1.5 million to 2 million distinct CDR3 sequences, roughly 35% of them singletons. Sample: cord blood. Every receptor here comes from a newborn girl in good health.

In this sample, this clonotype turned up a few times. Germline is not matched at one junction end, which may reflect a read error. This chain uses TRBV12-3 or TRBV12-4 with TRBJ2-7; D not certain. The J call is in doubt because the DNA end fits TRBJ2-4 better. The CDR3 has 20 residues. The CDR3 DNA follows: TGTGCCGGCAGTCCTCTGCTGGGTAGAGCTCAGTCCGAAGCCAAAAACATTCAGTACTTC. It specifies CAGSPLLGRAQSEAKNIQYF.

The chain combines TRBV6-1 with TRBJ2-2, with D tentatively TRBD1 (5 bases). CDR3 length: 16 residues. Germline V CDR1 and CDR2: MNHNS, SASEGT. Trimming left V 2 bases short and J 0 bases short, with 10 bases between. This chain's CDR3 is CASSEPTDPNTGELFF. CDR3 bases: TGTGCCAGCAGTGAACCGACAGATCCGAACACCGGGGAGCTGTTTTTT.

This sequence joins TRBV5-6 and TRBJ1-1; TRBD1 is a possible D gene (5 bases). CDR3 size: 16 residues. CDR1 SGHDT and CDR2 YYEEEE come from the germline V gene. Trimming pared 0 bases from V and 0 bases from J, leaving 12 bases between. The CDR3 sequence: CASSLAVIGVNTEAFF. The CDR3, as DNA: TGTGCCAGCAGCTTGGCCGTAATAGGGGTGAACACTGAAGCTTTCTTT.

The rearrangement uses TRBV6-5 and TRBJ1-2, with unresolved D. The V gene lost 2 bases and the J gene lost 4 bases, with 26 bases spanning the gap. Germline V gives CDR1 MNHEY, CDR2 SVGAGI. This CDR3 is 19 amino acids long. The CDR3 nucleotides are TGTGCCAGCAGTTACCCAGTACCAAGGCCTATCCCGGTGGGCTATGGCTACACCTTC. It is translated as CASSYPVPRPIPVGYGYTF.

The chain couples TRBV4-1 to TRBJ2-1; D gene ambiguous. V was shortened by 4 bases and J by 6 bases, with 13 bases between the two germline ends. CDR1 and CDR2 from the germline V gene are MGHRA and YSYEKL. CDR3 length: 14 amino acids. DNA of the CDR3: TGCGCCAGCAGCCCAACTTCGCCGGGCAATGAGCAGTTCTTC. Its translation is CASSPTSPGNEQFF.

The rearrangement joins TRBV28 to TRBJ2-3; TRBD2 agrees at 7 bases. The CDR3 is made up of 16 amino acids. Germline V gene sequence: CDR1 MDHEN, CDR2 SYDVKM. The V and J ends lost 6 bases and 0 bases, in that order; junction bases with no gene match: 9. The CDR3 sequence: CASSPLGEGSTDTQYF. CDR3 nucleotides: TGTGCCAGCAGCCCCTTGGGGGAGGGTAGCACAGATACGCAGTATTTT.

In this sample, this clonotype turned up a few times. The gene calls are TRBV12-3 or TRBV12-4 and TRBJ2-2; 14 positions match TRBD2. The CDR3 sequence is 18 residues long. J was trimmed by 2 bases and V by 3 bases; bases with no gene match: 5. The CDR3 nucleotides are TGTGCCAGCAGTTTGGGACTAGCGGGAGACCTCAACACCGGGGAGCTGTTTTTT. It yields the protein CASSLGLAGDLNTGELFF.

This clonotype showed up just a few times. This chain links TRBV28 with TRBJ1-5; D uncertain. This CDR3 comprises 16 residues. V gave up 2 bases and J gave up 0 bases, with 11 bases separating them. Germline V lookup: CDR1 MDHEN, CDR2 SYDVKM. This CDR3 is CASSLTGTYSNQPQHF. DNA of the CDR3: TGTGCCAGCAGTTTAACGGGTACCTATAGCAATCAGCCCCAGCATTTT.

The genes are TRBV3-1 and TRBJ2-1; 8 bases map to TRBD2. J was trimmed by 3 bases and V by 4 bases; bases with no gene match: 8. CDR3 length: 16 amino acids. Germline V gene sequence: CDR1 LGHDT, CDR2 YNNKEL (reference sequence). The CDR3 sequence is CASSLPFSGNYNEQFF. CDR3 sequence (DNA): TGTGCCAGCAGCCTACCTTTTAGCGGGAACTACAATGAGCAGTTCTTC.